Included here is one TCR beta chain sequence, with context. The antigen is undetermined. The CDR3 is cut off 3 residues early in the read; its end comes from the germline J gene. The data are from a study of T cells in women clearing cervical HPV infection. Points from the study as a whole: Cases carried less TRBV6-7 than controls: roughly 0.11% versus 0.16%. Repertoire richness, not evenness, was significantly elevated in CIN3+ cases versus controls.

Deletions cut 1 base from V and 4 bases from J, with 10 bases between. This CDR3 region has 14 residues. Germline V gives CDR1 SGHVS, CDR2 FQNEAQ. TCRdb keeps only in-frame clones here, not all; method: immunoSEQ multiplex PCR. The sample table sets out 40,000 or so clones. The chain recombines TRBV7-8 with TRBJ1-2, with D perhaps matching TRBD1 (5 bases). The material sequenced was blood buffy coat. The clonotype was recovered from a woman between 18 and 75 years old with a cervical HPV16 infection that either progressed to CIN3+ or cleared (not recorded which). CDR3 DNA, as far as it was read: TGTGCCAGCAGCTTAGTAGGGGAGGGCTATGGC. This codes for CASSLVGEGYG. Given in full, the CDR3 is CASSLVGEGYGYTF.